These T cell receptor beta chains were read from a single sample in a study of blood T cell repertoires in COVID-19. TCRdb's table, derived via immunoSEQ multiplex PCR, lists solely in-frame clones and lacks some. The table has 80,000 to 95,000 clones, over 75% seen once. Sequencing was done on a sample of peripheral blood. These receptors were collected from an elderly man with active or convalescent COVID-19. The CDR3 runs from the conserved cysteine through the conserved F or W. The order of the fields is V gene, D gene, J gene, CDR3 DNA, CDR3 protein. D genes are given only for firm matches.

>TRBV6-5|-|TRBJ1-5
TGTGCCAGCAGAGAGGGGGGAGGGCAGCCCCAGCATTTT
CASREGGGQPQHF
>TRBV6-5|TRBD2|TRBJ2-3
TGTGCCAGCAGTTACCGAGGCGGGGGGACAGATACGCAGTATTTT
CASSYRGGGTDTQYF
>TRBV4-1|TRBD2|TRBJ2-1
TGCGCCAGCAGCCAAGAGGAGCGGGGGAGCTACAATGAGCAGTTCTTC
CASSQEERGSYNEQFF
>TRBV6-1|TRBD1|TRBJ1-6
TGTGCCAGCAGTGAAAGGGACAGGCGGGGCCCCCACTTT
CASSERDRRGPHF
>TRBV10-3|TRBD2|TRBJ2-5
TGTGCCACCACCCGGGCCAGCGGGGGGTTAGAGACCCAGTACTTC
CATTRASGGLETQYF
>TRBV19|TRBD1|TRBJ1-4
TGTGCCAGCCGGGACAGGGGTGTAACTAATGAAAAACTGTTTTTT
CASRDRGVTNEKLFF
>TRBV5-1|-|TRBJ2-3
TGCGCCAGCAGCTTGGATGGCAATACGCAGTATTTT
CASSLDGNTQYF
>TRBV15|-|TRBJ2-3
TGTGCCACCAGCAGAGTCTCAGGGGCCACAGATACGCAGTATTTT
CATSRVSGATDTQYF
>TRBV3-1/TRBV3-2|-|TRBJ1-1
TGTGCCAGCAGCCAAGACCCGGGGGGCTACGCTGAAGCTTTCTTT
CASSQDPGGYAEAFF
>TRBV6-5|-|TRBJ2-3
TGTGCCAGCAGTTCGGTCCCCTCCGGTACGCAGTATTTT
CASSSVPSGTQYF
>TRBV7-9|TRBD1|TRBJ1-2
TGTGCCAGCAGCGAAGGGACAGGGTACGGCTACACCTTC
CASSEGTGYGYTF
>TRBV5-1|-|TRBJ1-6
TGCGCCAGCAGCTTGGGGGCGAGCTCACCCCTCCACTTT
CASSLGASSPLHF
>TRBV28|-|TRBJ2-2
TGTGCCAGCAGAAAGGCTGCGGGGACCCCGAACACCGGGGAGCTGTTTTTT
CASRKAAGTPNTGELFF
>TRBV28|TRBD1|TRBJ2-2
TGTGCCAGCGGGACCCAGGACAGGGGTAGGGGGGAGCTGTTTTTT
CASGTQDRGRGELFF
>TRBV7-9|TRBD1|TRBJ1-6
TGTGCCAGCAGCATAGACAGGGCAAGTTCACCCCTCCACTTT
CASSIDRASSPLHF
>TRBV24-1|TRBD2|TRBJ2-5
TGTGCCACCAGTGATCCCAGGACTAGCGGGGCAGAGACCCAGTACTTC
CATSDPRTSGAETQYF
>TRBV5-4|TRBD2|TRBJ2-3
TGTGCCAGCAGCGCCCGACTAGCGGGGAAAGGGGATACGCAGTATTTT
CASSARLAGKGDTQYF